The entry that follows covers one T cell receptor (beta chain) sequence. This clone was counted once. The clone's antigen remains unknown. The record has no base qualities; no much larger clone is one base away. This record belongs to a study of OX40 agonist ivuxolimab in advanced cancers. Concerning the study at large: Ivuxolimab was a fully human IgG2 agonistic monoclonal antibody targeting the costimulatory receptor OX40 (CD134). Intravenous ivuxolimab was administered to patients every 2 weeks at six dose levels: 0.01, 0.1, 0.3, 1.5, 3 and 10 mg/kg. Of the approximately 50 patients in dose escalation, about 20 had hepatocellular carcinoma, around 15 had melanoma, 9 had renal cell carcinoma and 9 had head and neck cancer. The dose-escalation cohort was roughly 80% male with a mean age of approximately 60 years, ranging from roughly 20 to 80. Prior anti-PD-1, anti-PD-L1 or anti-CTLA-4 therapy was permitted, and checkpoint inhibitors had been received by roughly 40% of dose-escalation patients. Partial responses occurred in three dose-escalation patients, of whom one had hepatocellular carcinoma and two had cutaneous melanoma. Peripheral TCRbeta sequencing aimed to test whether ivuxolimab altered TCR sequence diversity and caused clonal T-cell expansion. The paper describes the monotherapy dose-escalation part (N ≈ 52 patients) of the phase I trial of ivuxolimab.

Study-wide conclusions, independent of this receptor: Partial responders in the 0.1-3.0 mg/kg groups had among the lowest normalized peripheral clonal expansion, especially among CD8+ T cells. Which antigens the clonally expanded peripheral T cells were specific for was not determined. Low levels of normalized T-cell clonal expansion were also seen in some patients who did not respond. On average, CD8+ T cells showed more expanded clones than CD4+ T cells after ivuxolimab. Clonal expansion of both CD4+ and CD8+ blood T cells was observed from baseline to week 6 at doses 0.1 to 3.0 mg/kg.

For sequencing of the TCRbeta CDR3 region, genomic DNA was extracted from the sorted cells. The immunoSEQ Assay was used to sequence the TCRbeta CDR3 regions. TCRdb retrieved this table from immuneACCESS and kept in-frame rearrangements only. Not all clones are present; in checked studies, unresolved V genes account for under half, and no reason is known for the remainder. This sample comprises about 70,000 clones, roughly 91% of them detected only once. 10% to 15% of the sample is taken by the ten largest. Patients with autoimmune disease history or receiving systemic immunosuppression were excluded from the trial. In every dose cohort, peripheral blood was drawn for TCR sequencing at baseline, cycle 4 day 1, and cycle 7 day 1. Samples were obtained from an open-label, multicenter, first-in-human phase I dose-escalation trial of ivuxolimab. The trial enrolled adults with locally advanced or metastatic head and neck squamous cell, hepatocellular, melanoma or renal cell carcinoma. CD4+ and CD8+ T cells were sorted separately from peripheral blood before TCR sequencing.

The trim is 6 bases for V and 6 bases for J, with a gap of 8 bases between the germline ends. The germline V gene sets CDR1 to MNHNS and CDR2 to SASEGT. The CDR3 sequence holds 11 residues, the cysteine and phenylalanine included. Here the CDR3 DNA is all that survives: 33 bases in frame from base 1. The chain couples TRBV6-1 to TRBJ1-2; confidence is insufficient to name the D gene. This TCR was sampled from an adult with an advanced solid tumor such as melanoma, head and neck, liver or kidney cancer. The sample in question was CD4+ or CD8+ T cells sorted from blood, obtained in a trial of the OX40 agonist ivuxolimab. Here the CDR3 is given as CASSENDGYTF. The nucleotides read TGTGCCAGCAGCGAAAACGATGGCTACACCTTC.